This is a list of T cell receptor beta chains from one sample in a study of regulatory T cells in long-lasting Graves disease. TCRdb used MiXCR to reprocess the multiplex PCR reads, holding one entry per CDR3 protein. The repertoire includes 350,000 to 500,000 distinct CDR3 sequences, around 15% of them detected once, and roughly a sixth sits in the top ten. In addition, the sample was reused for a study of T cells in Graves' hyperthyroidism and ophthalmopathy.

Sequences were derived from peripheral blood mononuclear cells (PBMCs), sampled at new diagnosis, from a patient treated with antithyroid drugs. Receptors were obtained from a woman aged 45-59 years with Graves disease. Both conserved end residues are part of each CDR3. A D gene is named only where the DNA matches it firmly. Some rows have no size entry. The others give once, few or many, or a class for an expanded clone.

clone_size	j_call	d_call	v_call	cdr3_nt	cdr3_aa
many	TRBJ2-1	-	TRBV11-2	TGTGCCAGCAGCCCATCCCCCCTAGGAAATGAGCAGTTCTTC	CASSPSPLGNEQFF
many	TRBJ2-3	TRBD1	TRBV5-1	TGTGCCAGCAGCTTAGGGACAGGGTCGGGCACAGATACGCAGTATTTT	CASSLGTGSGTDTQYF
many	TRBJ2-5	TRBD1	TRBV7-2	TGTGCCAGCAGTCCCCTAGACAGGGACCAAGAGACCCAGTACTTC	CASSPLDRDQETQYF
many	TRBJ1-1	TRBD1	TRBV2	TGTGCCAGCAGAAGACGGGACAGGGCGAACACTGAAGCTTTCTTT	CASRRRDRANTEAFF
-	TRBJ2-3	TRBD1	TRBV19	TGTGCCAGTAGGGGGACAGTGCTGGATACGCAGTATTTT	CASRGTVLDTQYF
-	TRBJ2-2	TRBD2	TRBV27	TGTGCCAGCAGTCCGGGACTAGCGAAGTTGACCGGGGAGCTGTTTTTT	CASSPGLAKLTGELFF
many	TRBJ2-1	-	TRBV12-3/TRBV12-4	TGTGCCAGCGCACAAAAGCTCCTTCCTTACAATGAGCAGTTCTTC	CASAQKLLPYNEQFF
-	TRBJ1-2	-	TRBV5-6	TGTGCCAGCAGCTTGGATTCAGGTCTCTCTGGCTACACCTTC	CASSLDSGLSGYTF
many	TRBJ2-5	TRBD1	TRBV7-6	TGTGCCAGCAGCTCCGGGACAGATCCCCGAGAGACCCAGTACTTC	CASSSGTDPRETQYF
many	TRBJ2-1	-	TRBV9	TGTGCCAGCAGCCATCCTACCGACAGGCCGATTAGCGCCTACAATGAGCAGTTCTTC	CASSHPTDRPISAYNEQFF
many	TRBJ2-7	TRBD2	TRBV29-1	TGCAGCGTTGGGGCGGGGGGCCACGAGCAGTACTTC	CSVGAGGHEQYF
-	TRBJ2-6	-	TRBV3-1	TGTGCCAGCAGCCAAGTTGAGACTGGGGCCAACGTCCTGACTTTC	CASSQVETGANVLTF
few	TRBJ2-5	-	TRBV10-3	TGTGCCATCAGTGAGTTCAGCGGCCAAGAGACCCAGTACTTC	CAISEFSGQETQYF
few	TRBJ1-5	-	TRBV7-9	TGTGCCAGCAGCTTAAATTTATTTAAAGGGGACAATCAGCCCCAGCATTTT	CASSLNLFKGDNQPQHF
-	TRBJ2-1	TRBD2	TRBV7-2	TGTGCCAGTAGTATAGTTGTACCTGATGAGCGGGAGATTGTATCCTACAATGAGCAGTTCTTC	CASSIVVPDEREIVSYNEQFF
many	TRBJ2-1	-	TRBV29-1	TGCAGCGTTGCAGGGGCGCATGAGCAGTTCTTC	CSVAGAHEQFF
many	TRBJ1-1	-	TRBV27	TGTGCCAGCAGTACACCGGGACGGATGAACACTGAAGCTTTCTTT	CASSTPGRMNTEAFF
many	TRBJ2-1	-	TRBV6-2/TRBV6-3	TGTGCCAGCAGTTCCGTCGTCAGTTACAATGAGCAGTTCTTC	CASSSVVSYNEQFF
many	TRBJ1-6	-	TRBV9	TGTGCCAGCAGCGTATTCGTGACAAATGGTTCACCCCTCCACTTT	CASSVFVTNGSPLHF
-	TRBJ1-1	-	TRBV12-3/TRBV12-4	TGTGCCAGCATTAGAAGGGGAGAGAACACTGAAGCTTTCTTT	CASIRRGENTEAFF
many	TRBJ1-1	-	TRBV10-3	TGTGCCATCAGTGAAACAGCACCCAAGGGTGAAGCTTTCTTT	CAISETAPKGEAFF
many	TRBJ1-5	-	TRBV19	TGTGCCAGTGTACAAGGGAACCGGGGTCAGCCCCAGCATTTT	CASVQGNRGQPQHF